Each of the 20 T cell receptor beta chains below was sequenced from the same sample in a study of metastatic and nonmetastatic thyroid tumors (TCRdb year 2020). Library generation was performed with PCR. The reads were generated on an Illumina HiSeq 4000. Through fastp at Q25 and MiXCR, TCRdb rebuilt clones from the public reads, retaining in-frame beta chains. The sample table records tens of thousands of clones; less than 25% of these occur just once. The ten top clones hold roughly 15% of the sample. No patient had received any treatment before thyroid surgery. The specimen sequenced was blood. These receptors all come from a female donor with papillary thyroid cancer or a benign thyroid nodule (not recorded which). Some clones in this sample may be carry-over from other donors' samples.

A few counts support this clone. This chain connects TRBV7-3 to TRBJ2-7, with TRBD1 matching over 8 bases. V shed 3 bases and J 6 bases; nucleotides not matched to a gene: 4. Germline V gives CDR1 SGHTA, CDR2 FQGTGA. CDR3 length: 13 amino acids. The CDR3 bases are TGTGCCAGCAGCTTGGGACAGGACGGCGAGCAGTACTTC. This codes for CASSLGQDGEQYF.

This clone was counted between two and nine times. The CDR3 sequence is CASSYDREETQYF. As DNA, the CDR3 is TGTGCCAGCAGTTACGACAGGGAAGAGACCCAGTACTTC. This sequence joins TRBV6-2 or TRBV6-3 and TRBJ2-5, with 7 positions matching TRBD1. CDR3 length equals 13 residues. V shed 2 bases and J 3 bases; nucleotides not matched to a gene: 0. Looked up from germline, CDR1 is MNHEY and CDR2 is SVGEGT.

The V gene is TRBV28, the J gene TRBJ1-1; no clear D gene. This CDR3 contains 14 residues. With 10 bases removed from V and 5 bases from J, the gap between germline ends came to 20 bases. The germline CDR1 and CDR2 sequences are MDHEN and SYDVKM. CDR3 in DNA: TGTGCCACCCGCCCGACATTGGGTGTGACTGAAGCTTTCTTT. It yields the protein CATRPTLGVTEAFF.

There are many counts of this clone. The gene calls are TRBV5-1 and TRBJ2-3; 12 bases line up with TRBD2. V dropped 1 base and J dropped 0; count of bases not matched to a gene: 6. The CDR3 covers 18 residues. Germline V gene data show CDR1 as SGHRS and CDR2 as YFSETQ. CDR3 protein: CASSLPGLAGPSTDTQYF. The CDR3 DNA is TGCGCCAGCAGCTTGCCCGGACTAGCGGGACCTAGCACAGATACGCAGTATTTT. Filled out from reference TRBV5-1 and TRBJ2-3, the complete variable domain reads KAGVTQTPRYLIKTRGQQVTLSCSPISGHRSVSWYQQTPGQGLQFLFEYFSETQRNKGNFPGRFSGRQFSNSRSEMNVSTLELGDSALYLCASSLPGLAGPSTDTQYFGPGTRLTVL.

This clone occurred many times. This chain connects TRBV12-3 or TRBV12-4 to TRBJ2-7, with D perhaps matching TRBD1 (6 bases). CDR3 length: 15 amino acids. Trimming pared 5 bases from V and 5 bases from J, leaving 19 bases between. The CDR3 coding sequence is TGTGCCAGCAGTCCAAGCAGGGGTAGGGAGAACGAGCAGTACTTC. Its protein product is CASSPSRGRENEQYF.

This clone was found many times. The genes are TRBV5-6 and TRBJ2-3; tentative D call: TRBD2 (5 bases). From germline, CDR1 is SGHDT and CDR2 YYEEEE. Trimming removed 3 bases from V and 0 bases from J, with 14 bases in between. The CDR3 totals 16 residues. Here the CDR3 DNA reads TGTGCCAGCAGCTCCAAAAGCGGATCTAGCACAGATACGCAGTATTTT. Translated: CASSSKSGSSTDTQYF.

This clone was seen many times. The chain uses TRBV2 and TRBJ2-1; 12 bases line up with TRBD2. Trimming at V came to 5 bases and at J to 7 bases, leaving 3 bases not matched to a gene. From germline, CDR1 is SNHLY and CDR2 FYNNEI. This CDR3 is 14 amino acids long. The CDR3 protein is CASSRTSGDNEQFF. DNA of the CDR3: TGTGCCAGCAGTAGGACTAGCGGGGATAATGAGCAGTTCTTC.

There are a few counts of this clone. CDR3 region: CASSPTMYQPQHF. CDR3 sequence (DNA): TGTGCCAGCAGCCCCACGATGTATCAGCCCCAGCATTTT. This sequence joins TRBV6-1 and TRBJ1-5; no definite D call. The V end was cut by 6 bases, the J end by 5 bases, with 11 bases between. Per the germline V gene, CDR1 is MNHNS and CDR2 is SASEGT. This CDR3 spans 13 amino acids.

In this sample, this clone turned up many times. This rearrangement joins TRBV9 to TRBJ2-3; tentative D call: TRBD2 (5 bases). CDR1 and CDR2 (germline): SGDLS, YYNGEE. Trimming stripped 3 bases from V and 0 bases from J, with 11 bases between. CDR3 length equals 15 residues. The chain's CDR3 is CASSGSVPSTDTQYF. CDR3 bases: TGTGCCAGCAGCGGTAGCGTCCCTAGCACAGATACGCAGTATTTT. The variable domain in full, with the rest retrieved from reference TRBV9 and TRBJ2-3, is DSGVTQTPKHLITATGQRVTLRCSPRSGDLSVYWYQQSLDQGLQFLIQYYNGEERAKGNILERFSAQQFPDLHSELNLSSLELGDSALYFCASSGSVPSTDTQYFGPGTRLTVL.

A word on this clone: Since the CDR3 does not end with the conserved phenylalanine or tryptophan, this likely comes from a read error. The rearrangement joins TRBV4-2 to TRBJ2-3; 14 bases are shared with TRBD2. V dropped 5 bases and J dropped 7; count of bases not matched to a gene: 14. The germline CDR1 and CDR2 sequences are LGHNA and YNFKEQ. This CDR3 comprises 18 residues. In DNA form, the CDR3 reads TGTGCCAGCAGCGCGCCGGGACTAGCGGGAGTACGTTCTAATACGCAGTATCTT. Its translation: CASSAPGLAGVRSNTQYL.

At least ten counts were recorded for this clone. V is TRBV24-1 and J is TRBJ2-6; D is unclear. The CDR3 runs to 17 residues. Per the germline V gene, CDR1 is KGHDR and CDR2 is SFDVKD. The V gene lost 2 bases and the J gene lost 0 bases, with 10 bases spanning the gap. The CDR3 reads CATSDSGRFSGANVLTF. CDR3 DNA: TGTGCCACCAGTGATTCTGGACGGTTCTCTGGGGCCAACGTCCTGACTTTC.

A note on this clone: Germline and junction disagree at one end, which may indicate a read error. V gene TRBV20-1 combines with J gene TRBJ2-7; TRBD2 might be the D (5 bases). The CDR3 has 13 residues. Germline CDR1 DFQATT, CDR2 SNEGSKA (reference sequence). CDR3 protein: CSATWTSSYDQCF. The CDR3 nucleotides read TGCAGTGCAACTTGGACTTCCTCCTACGATCAGTGCTTC.

This clone has ten or more counts. The chain links TRBV6-4 to TRBJ2-1, with TRBD2 matching over 11 bases. Germline CDR1 and CDR2: MRHNA and SNTAGT. This CDR3 is built from 16 residues. With 3 bases clipped from V and 3 bases from J, the junction kept 4 bases outside the gene matches. This CDR3 is CASSDGTSGDYNEQFF. The CDR3 DNA follows: TGTGCCAGCAGTGATGGGACTAGCGGAGACTACAATGAGCAGTTCTTC.

There are a few counts of this clone. The rearrangement uses TRBV6-5 and TRBJ2-2; D not resolved. Germline lookup yields CDR1 MNHEY and CDR2 SVGAGI. The CDR3 is made up of 14 amino acids. V was trimmed by 1 base and J by 3 bases, leaving 6 bases between them. CDR3 DNA: TGTGCCAGCAGTTACTACGAATACACCGGGGAGCTGTTTTTT. Its translation is CASSYYEYTGELFF.

This clone was detected many times. A much more abundant neighbour one base away suggests this may be a read error. The rearrangement joins TRBV12-3 or TRBV12-4 to TRBJ1-3; TRBD1 matches at 8 bases. Losses at the gene ends were 7 bases for V and 0 bases for J; bases not matched to a gene: 8. CDR3 length: 16 residues. The DNA of the CDR3 is TGTGCCAGCATCGACAGGGGCCTGAGCTCTGGAAACACCATATATTTT. Translation gives CASIDRGLSSGNTIYF.

The chain is built from TRBV24-1 and TRBJ2-3; D is tentatively TRBD1 or TRBD2 (5 bases each). Germline-derived CDR1 and CDR2 are KGHDR and SFDVKD. Trimming stripped 4 bases from V and 4 bases from J, with 23 bases between. CDR3 size: 18 residues. The CDR3 nucleotides are TGTGCCACCAGTGACGCGGGTGGGGGTGTAAATCGCGCAGATACGCAGTATTTT. It yields the protein CATSDAGGGVNRADTQYF.

This chain links TRBV19 with TRBJ1-5; no firm D call. Trimming removed 4 bases from V and 2 bases from J, with 15 bases in between. CDR3 size: 16 residues. CDR1 LNHDA and CDR2 SQIVND come from the germline V gene (reference sequence). CDR3 sequence (DNA): TGTGCCAGTAGTACGTTAGGTGAGGGAGGCAATCAGCCCCAGCATTTT. Translation gives CASSTLGEGGNQPQHF.

This clone was recorded at least ten times. This may be a read error, as it is one base from a much larger clone. The chain joins TRBV12-3 or TRBV12-4 to TRBJ1-2; TRBD1 aligns across 7 bases. J lost 6 bases, V lost 2 bases, and 6 bases had no gene match. The CDR3 extends over 14 amino acids. The CDR3 coding sequence is TGTGCCAGCAGTTTACAAGGGGGCAACCATGGCTACACCTTC. It translates to CASSLQGGNHGYTF.

This clone has only a few counts. The chain carries TRBV6-1 and TRBJ2-7; the D gene could be TRBD1 or TRBD2 (5 bases each). Germline loops: CDR1 MNHNS, CDR2 SASEGT. This CDR3 contains 13 residues. V lost 4 bases and J lost 4, with 11 bases in between. Written as DNA, the CDR3 is TGTGCCAGCAGTGGAGGCAGGGAGTACGAGCAGTACTTC. Translating it yields CASSGGREYEQYF.

The chain couples TRBV2 to TRBJ2-7, with D unresolved. Trimming removed 5 bases at V and 7 bases at J, with 18 bases between. Germline CDR1 SNHLY, CDR2 FYNNEI. There are 14 residues in the CDR3. The CDR3 region has the DNA TGTGCCAGCAGTTTCTCAGGACCCCGTGCGGAGCAGTACTTC. Translation: CASSFSGPRAEQYF.